The clone carrying this T cell receptor (beta chain) showed up just a few times. The data are from a study of blood T cell repertoires in COVID-19. Study background: Samples of COVID-19 (acute and convalescent) were obtained from the United States, Italy and Spain.

Sequencing used immunoSEQ multiplex PCR; TCRdb keeps in-frame clones, though not all of them. The sample includes roughly 120,000 clones, more than 85% seen only once; the top ten take 2.1%. The germline V gene encodes CDR1 SGDLS and CDR2 YYNGEE. This CDR3 has 15 amino acids. The V and J ends lost 2 bases and 4 bases respectively, with 14 bases between them. This clonotype was sampled from a man aged 50-59 years with COVID-19, enrolled during active disease. This chain joins TRBV9 and TRBJ2-3; possibly TRBD2 for D (6 bases). The sequenced material came from peripheral blood. CDR3 coding DNA: TGTGCCAGCAGCGTGTCCGGGAGAGGGGCAGATACGCAGTATTTT. Translated, it gives CASSVSGRGADTQYF.